This T cell receptor (beta chain) was obtained from a study of cytomegalovirus exposure and HLA in healthy donors. The CDR3 runs to 12 residues. Trimming cost V 4 bases and J 1 base, with 2 bases left between them. In germline, CDR1 is SGHRS, CDR2 YFSETQ. This PCR relied on a set of 60 Vbeta primers and 13 Jbeta primers. TCRdb's copy holds only in-frame clones and misses some; the assay was immunoSEQ multiplex PCR. The repertoire holds 150,000 to 200,000 clones, with approximately 84% as singletons. The sample taken for sequencing was PBMCs. The V gene is TRBV5-1, the J gene TRBJ2-2, with D unresolved. The source of this sequence is a boy aged 5 to 17 in good health and CMV-seronegative. For the CDR3, the DNA is TGCGCCAGCAGCCAGAACACCGGGGAGCTGTTTTTT. Translated, it gives CASSQNTGELFF.